The table lists the clone carrying this T cell receptor beta chain with a few counts. Its antigen is unidentified. The data derive from a study of early T cells in non-severe SARS-CoV-2 infection. Study findings and constraints: Matching against VDJdb likely underestimated virus-specific expansions, favoring anti-spike CD8.

Unique molecular identifiers tagged individual cDNA molecules. One entry per CDR3 protein, called by TCRdb with MiXCR from the 5' RACE reads. This sample has tens of thousands of distinct CDR3 sequences; almost 6% occur once, and the top ten carry 7.6%. The receptor's source is an adult who was a healthcare worker with PCR-confirmed SARS-CoV-2 infection or an uninfected control (not recorded which). The sample was whole blood.

The CDR3, as DNA: TGTGCCAGCAGGCGAGCGGGGACCAAAAACATTCAGTACTTC. It translates to CASRRAGTKNIQYF. This sequence joins TRBV2 and TRBJ2-4; TRBD2 matches 7 bases. The germline CDR1 and CDR2 sequences are SNHLY and FYNNEI. The V and J ends lost 6 bases and 2 bases, in that order; junction bases with no gene match: 4. This CDR3 has 14 amino acids.